This T cell receptor (beta chain) was observed in a study of T cell responses to AZD1222 COVID-19 vaccine. Whole-study results and caveats: There were mostly white British donors and more females than males, and clonal diversity was possibly underestimated. Dominant at 160-218 and 743-854, vaccine-associated CD4 TCRs also spanned spike. Vaccination with two AZD1222 doses was followed by a rise in Spike-specific TCR breadth and depth.

In the case of this clone: The antigen is undetermined. This sample also contains other DNA sequences that code for the same CDR3.

Produced via immunoSEQ multiplex PCR; TCRdb's table is partial and in-frame only. The sample has 140,000 to 150,000 clones, about 92% seen once. With 3 bases removed from V and 2 bases from J, the gap between germline ends came to 3 bases. This CDR3 comprises 11 residues. CDR1 and CDR2 (germline): GTSNPN, SVGIG (reference sequence). This clonotype originated in an adult in good health. Sequences were derived from peripheral blood, sampled on day 0 of AZD1222 vaccination. This chain connects TRBV30 to TRBJ2-3; D remains unclear. The CDR3 region is CAWSVTDTQYF. The CDR3 nucleotides are TGTGCCTGGAGCGTCACAGATACGCAGTATTTT.